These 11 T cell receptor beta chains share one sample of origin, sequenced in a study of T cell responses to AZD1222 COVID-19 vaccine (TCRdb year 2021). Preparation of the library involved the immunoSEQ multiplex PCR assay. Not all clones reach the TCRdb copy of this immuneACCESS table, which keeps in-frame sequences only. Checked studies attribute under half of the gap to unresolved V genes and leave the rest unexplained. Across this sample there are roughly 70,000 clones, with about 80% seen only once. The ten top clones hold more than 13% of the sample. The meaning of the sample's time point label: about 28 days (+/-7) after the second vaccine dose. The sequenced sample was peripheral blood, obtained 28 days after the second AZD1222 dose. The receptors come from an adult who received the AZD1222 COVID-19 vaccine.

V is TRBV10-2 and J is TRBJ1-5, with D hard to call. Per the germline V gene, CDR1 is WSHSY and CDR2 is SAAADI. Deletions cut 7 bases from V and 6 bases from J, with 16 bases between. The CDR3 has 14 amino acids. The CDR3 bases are TGCGCCAGCACCTTTGATAACCTCGGTCAGCCCCAGCATTTT. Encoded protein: CASTFDNLGQPQHF.

CDR3 region: CATSDRQGKGTEAFF. CDR3 in DNA: TGTGCCACCAGTGACCGACAGGGCAAAGGGACTGAAGCTTTCTTT. The chain employs TRBV24-1 and TRBJ1-1, with 7 bases lining up with TRBD1. J gave up 5 bases and V 4 bases, and 9 bases lay outside the gene matches. This CDR3 is built from 15 residues. Germline CDR1 KGHDR, CDR2 SFDVKD.

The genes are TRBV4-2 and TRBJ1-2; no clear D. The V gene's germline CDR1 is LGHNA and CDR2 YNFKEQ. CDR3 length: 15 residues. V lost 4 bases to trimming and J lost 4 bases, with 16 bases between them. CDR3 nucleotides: TGTGCCAGCAGCCCAGTCGGCGGTCTCAGCTATGGCTACACCTTC. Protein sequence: CASSPVGGLSYGYTF.

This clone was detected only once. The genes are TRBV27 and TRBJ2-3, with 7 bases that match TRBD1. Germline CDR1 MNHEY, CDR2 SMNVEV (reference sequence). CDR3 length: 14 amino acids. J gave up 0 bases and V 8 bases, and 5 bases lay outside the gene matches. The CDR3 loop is CASGQETSTDTQYF. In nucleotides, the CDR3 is TGTGCCAGCGGACAGGAGACTAGCACAGATACGCAGTATTTT.

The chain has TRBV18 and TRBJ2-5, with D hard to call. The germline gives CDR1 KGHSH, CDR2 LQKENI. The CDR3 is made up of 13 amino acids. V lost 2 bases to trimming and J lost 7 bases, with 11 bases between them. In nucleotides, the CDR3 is TGTGCCAGCTCACCAGACGAGCTGGGGACCCAGTACTTC. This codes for CASSPDELGTQYF.

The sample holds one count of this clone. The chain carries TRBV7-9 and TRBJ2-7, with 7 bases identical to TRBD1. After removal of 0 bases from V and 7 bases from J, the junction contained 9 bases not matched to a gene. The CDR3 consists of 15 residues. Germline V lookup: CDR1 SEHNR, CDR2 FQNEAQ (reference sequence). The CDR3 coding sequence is TGTGCCAGCAGCTTAGCCGACAGGGTGGGCCGAGAGCAGTACTTC. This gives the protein CASSLADRVGREQYF. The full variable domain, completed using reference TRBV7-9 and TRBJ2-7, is DTGVSQNPRHKITKRGQNVTFRCDPISEHNRLYWYRQTLGQGPEFLTYFQNEAQLEKSRLLSDRFSAERPKGSFSTLEIQRTEQGDSAMYLCASSLADRVGREQYFGPGTRLTVT.

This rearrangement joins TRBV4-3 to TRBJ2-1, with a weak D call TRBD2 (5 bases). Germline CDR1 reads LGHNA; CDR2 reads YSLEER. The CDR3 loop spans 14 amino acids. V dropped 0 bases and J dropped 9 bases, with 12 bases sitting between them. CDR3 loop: CASSQESLASEQFF. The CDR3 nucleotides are TGCGCCAGCAGCCAAGAAAGTCTAGCCTCTGAGCAGTTCTTC.

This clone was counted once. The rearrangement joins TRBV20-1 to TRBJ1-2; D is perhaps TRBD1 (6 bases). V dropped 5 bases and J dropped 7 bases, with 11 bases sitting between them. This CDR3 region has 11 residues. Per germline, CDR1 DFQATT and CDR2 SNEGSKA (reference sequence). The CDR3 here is CSASRRGGYTF. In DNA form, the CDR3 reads TGCAGTGCTTCCCGCAGGGGTGGCTACACCTTC.

The CDR3 nucleotides are TGTGCCAGCAGCAAATTACAGGGGTCCCATAGCACAGATACGCAGTATTTT. It encodes CASSKLQGSHSTDTQYF. The chain has TRBV21-1 and TRBJ2-3; the tabulated D call, TRBD1, remains unverified against the DNA. TRBV21-1 is flagged as a pseudogene. This CDR3 has 17 residues.

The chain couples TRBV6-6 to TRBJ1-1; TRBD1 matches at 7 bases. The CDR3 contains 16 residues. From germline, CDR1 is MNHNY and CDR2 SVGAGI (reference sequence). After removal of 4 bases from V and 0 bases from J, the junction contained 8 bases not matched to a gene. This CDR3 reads CASSSGGGGLNTEAFF. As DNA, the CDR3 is TGTGCCAGCAGTTCGGGAGGGGGCGGCCTGAACACTGAAGCTTTCTTT.

The CDR3 is CANHRDLGEKLFF. Here the CDR3 DNA reads TGTGCCAACCACAGGGATTTAGGTGAAAAACTGTTTTTT. This chain uses TRBV2 with TRBJ1-4; D is perhaps TRBD1 (6 bases). This CDR3 has 13 amino acids. Trimming pared 10 bases from V and 7 bases from J, leaving 16 bases between. Germline-derived CDR1 and CDR2 are SNHLY and FYNNEI. Using reference TRBV2 and TRBJ1-4 for the parts outside the CDR3, the full variable domain is EPEVTQTPSHQVTQMGQEVILRCVPISNHLYFYWYRQILGQKVEFLVSFYNNEISEKSEIFDDQFSVERPDGSNFTLKIRSTKLEDSAMYFCANHRDLGEKLFFGSGTQLSVL.